These T cell receptor beta chains were read from a single sample in a study of shared clonotypes between healthy human individuals. Profiling relied on immunoSEQ multiplex PCR, and the TCRdb table lists in-frame clones only, not all of them. Of 1.4 million or so clones listed, less than 99% are singletons. Sequenced sample: naive CD4+ T cells sorted from blood. The receptors here all came from a man under 40 in good health. CDR3s include the opening cysteine and the closing phenylalanine or tryptophan. The order of the fields is D gene, V gene, clone size, J gene, CDR3 DNA, CDR3 protein. The D gene is left open where the match is weak. Clone size, where shown, is once, few, many, or a class for clones that have expanded.

d_gene: TRBD1
v_gene: TRBV7-2
abundance: NA
j_gene: TRBJ1-5
CDR3nt: TGTGCCAGCGCGGAAGGACAGGGGAATCAGCCCCAGCATTTT
CDR3aa: CASAEGQGNQPQHF

d_gene: NA
v_gene: TRBV9
abundance: NA
j_gene: TRBJ2-2
CDR3nt: TGTGCCAGCAGCGTAGTTCCGCTCCCCGGGGGGCCCGGGGAGCTGTTTTTT
CDR3aa: CASSVVPLPGGPGELFF

d_gene: TRBD2
v_gene: TRBV29-1
abundance: NA
j_gene: TRBJ2-4
CDR3nt: TGCAGCGTTGGGGGCGGGAGGGATAGCCAGGGCATTCAGTACTTC
CDR3aa: CSVGGGRDSQGIQYF

d_gene: NA
v_gene: TRBV6-1
abundance: NA
j_gene: TRBJ2-7
CDR3nt: TGTGCCAGCATACCTCAGCGGGTTATGCCCTACGAGCAGTACTTC
CDR3aa: CASIPQRVMPYEQYF

d_gene: NA
v_gene: TRBV7-2
abundance: NA
j_gene: TRBJ1-3
CDR3nt: TGTGCCAGCAGCTTAGATCGGACAATCGGAAACACCATATATTTT
CDR3aa: CASSLDRTIGNTIYF

d_gene: NA
v_gene: TRBV27
abundance: once
j_gene: TRBJ2-1
CDR3nt: TGTGCCAGCAGTTCGGGGACCTCCGCTGGGCAGTTCTTC
CDR3aa: CASSSGTSAGQFF

d_gene: TRBD1
v_gene: TRBV28
abundance: NA
j_gene: TRBJ2-7
CDR3nt: TGTGCCAGCAGTTCCAGAGGGTCGCCGGGACAGGGGGCTGGAGAGCAGTACTTC
CDR3aa: CASSSRGSPGQGAGEQYF

d_gene: TRBD1
v_gene: TRBV6-1
abundance: NA
j_gene: TRBJ2-7
CDR3nt: TGTGCCAGCAGTGAAGGCCTGTCCGGGACAGTATCCTACGAGCAGTACTTC
CDR3aa: CASSEGLSGTVSYEQYF

d_gene: TRBD2
v_gene: TRBV18
abundance: NA
j_gene: TRBJ2-2
CDR3nt: TGTGCCAGCTCACGAGGCGGGAGTCTCGACACCGGGGAGCTGTTTTTT
CDR3aa: CASSRGGSLDTGELFF

d_gene: NA
v_gene: TRBV5-1
abundance: NA
j_gene: TRBJ2-7
CDR3nt: TGCGCCAGCAGCTTGTTTGGGCAGGGAGACTACGAGCAGTACTTC
CDR3aa: CASSLFGQGDYEQYF

d_gene: NA
v_gene: TRBV28
abundance: NA
j_gene: TRBJ2-2
CDR3nt: TGTGCCAGCAGTTCGGCCTCAGGGAACACCGGGGAGCTGTTTTTT
CDR3aa: CASSSASGNTGELFF

d_gene: NA
v_gene: TRBV25-1
abundance: NA
j_gene: TRBJ1-1
CDR3nt: TGTGCCAGCAGTAGCAGGAACACTGAAGCTTTCTTT
CDR3aa: CASSSRNTEAFF

d_gene: TRBD2
v_gene: TRBV4-1
abundance: NA
j_gene: TRBJ2-1
CDR3nt: TGCGCCAGCAGCCGGACTAGCGGGAGAGGTAATGAGCAGTTCTTC
CDR3aa: CASSRTSGRGNEQFF

d_gene: TRBD2
v_gene: TRBV6-1
abundance: NA
j_gene: TRBJ2-1
CDR3nt: TGTGCCAGCAGTGAAGTAATGGGACTAGCGGGAGGCTACAATGAGCAGTTCTTC
CDR3aa: CASSEVMGLAGGYNEQFF

d_gene: NA
v_gene: TRBV18
abundance: NA
j_gene: TRBJ2-1
CDR3nt: TGTGCCAGCTCACCACCAGGCAGTGAAGGGCAGTTCTTC
CDR3aa: CASSPPGSEGQFF